The rows below give T cell receptor beta chains drawn from one sample of a study of CD8+CD57+ T cells in acquired aplastic anemia. A single record per CDR3 protein comes from TCRdb applying MiXCR to the reads. The sample contains about 180,000 distinct CDR3 sequences, just over 45% of which appear only once. The sequencing input was sorted CD4+, CD8+, or CD8+CD57+ T cells (not recorded which) from PBMCs. The receptor set was obtained from a human donor in good health. Both conserved end residues are trimmed from each CDR3. Fields, in order: CDR3 protein, J gene, V gene.

cdr3_aa: ASSLRGSTEAF
j_call: TRBJ1-1
v_call: TRBV27

cdr3_aa: ASSYTFTDTQY
j_call: TRBJ2-3
v_call: TRBV19

cdr3_aa: ASSQGQGVSPLH
j_call: TRBJ1-6
v_call: TRBV3-1

cdr3_aa: SARDAPGLANQETQY
j_call: TRBJ2-5
v_call: TRBV20-1

cdr3_aa: ASRETGYGNTIY
j_call: TRBJ1-3
v_call: TRBV2

cdr3_aa: ASSLERTGHYEQY
j_call: TRBJ2-7
v_call: TRBV11-2

cdr3_aa: ASSNFWGPDNEQY
j_call: TRBJ2-7
v_call: TRBV5-5

cdr3_aa: ATGREFQASYERY
j_call: TRBJ2-7
v_call: TRBV15

cdr3_aa: SVVSVYQETQY
j_call: TRBJ2-5
v_call: TRBV29-1

cdr3_aa: ATSSAGTGNSEQY
j_call: TRBJ2-7
v_call: TRBV15

cdr3_aa: AISSRTSGVTYNEQF
j_call: TRBJ2-1
v_call: TRBV10-3

cdr3_aa: ASSDQPGQGGTGELL
j_call: TRBJ2-2
v_call: TRBV5-1

cdr3_aa: SARVTGMHAEAF
j_call: TRBJ1-1
v_call: TRBV20-1

cdr3_aa: ASSLALSGGIHEQF
j_call: TRBJ2-1
v_call: TRBV7-6

cdr3_aa: ASSYGVGDREQY
j_call: TRBJ2-7
v_call: TRBV6-5

cdr3_aa: ASSEAGTPVKSNQPQH
j_call: TRBJ1-5
v_call: TRBV11-1

cdr3_aa: AGSLEGAEAF
j_call: TRBJ1-1
v_call: TRBV7-9

cdr3_aa: ASSQGQGYGYT
j_call: TRBJ1-2
v_call: TRBV7-2

cdr3_aa: ASQAGYQNEKLF
j_call: TRBJ1-4
v_call: TRBV13

cdr3_aa: ASSSRTSRAEQY
j_call: TRBJ2-7
v_call: TRBV13

cdr3_aa: ASSERLSGSRIEQY
j_call: TRBJ2-7
v_call: TRBV6-1

cdr3_aa: ASSLVTSGTYEQY
j_call: TRBJ2-7
v_call: TRBV11-2

cdr3_aa: ASSRNRDSYTGELF
j_call: TRBJ2-2
v_call: TRBV4-2

cdr3_aa: ASSLASTSGREQL
j_call: TRBJ2-1
v_call: TRBV7-2

cdr3_aa: ASSIASGGSPLH
j_call: TRBJ1-6
v_call: TRBV19

cdr3_aa: SASFGVVRAQY
j_call: TRBJ2-5
v_call: TRBV20-1

cdr3_aa: SVEGGTGEAF
j_call: TRBJ1-1
v_call: TRBV29-1

cdr3_aa: ASSDSANQPQH
j_call: TRBJ1-5
v_call: TRBV2

cdr3_aa: ASRSAGNSYEQY
j_call: TRBJ2-7
v_call: TRBV7-3

cdr3_aa: ASSEMGNQPQH
j_call: TRBJ1-5
v_call: TRBV2

cdr3_aa: ASSRIKPDRRSTYNSPLH
j_call: TRBJ1-6
v_call: TRBV11-1

cdr3_aa: ASSMRGGSYEQY
j_call: TRBJ2-7
v_call: TRBV19

cdr3_aa: ASSERATTGNTIY
j_call: TRBJ1-3
v_call: TRBV10-2

cdr3_aa: SARETSGRETQY
j_call: TRBJ2-5
v_call: TRBV20-1

cdr3_aa: ASSLWNEQF
j_call: TRBJ2-1
v_call: TRBV7-2

cdr3_aa: ASSQDWDTPTQY
j_call: TRBJ2-5
v_call: TRBV4-2

cdr3_aa: SAREGGQGNSPLH
j_call: TRBJ1-6
v_call: TRBV20-1

cdr3_aa: SVGSGGPNTEAF
j_call: TRBJ1-1
v_call: TRBV29-1

cdr3_aa: ASRPGQGTYEQY
j_call: TRBJ2-7
v_call: TRBV2

cdr3_aa: ASSKQYSGANVLT
j_call: TRBJ2-6
v_call: TRBV2

cdr3_aa: ASAGDSYEQY
j_call: TRBJ2-7
v_call: TRBV2

cdr3_aa: ATEWDRGGYGYT
j_call: TRBJ1-2
v_call: TRBV10-3

cdr3_aa: ASNRAGGNYGYT
j_call: TRBJ1-2
v_call: TRBV25-1

cdr3_aa: ASRTGVLTDTQY
j_call: TRBJ2-3
v_call: TRBV19

cdr3_aa: ASSVTANTEAF
j_call: TRBJ1-1
v_call: TRBV7-3

cdr3_aa: ATSRDSGRNTEAF
j_call: TRBJ1-1
v_call: TRBV15

cdr3_aa: ASSVGGAETQY
j_call: TRBJ2-5
v_call: TRBV2

cdr3_aa: ASSRFSSPGEQY
j_call: TRBJ2-7
v_call: TRBV3-1

cdr3_aa: ATRPERGAWETQY
j_call: TRBJ2-5
v_call: TRBV15

cdr3_aa: ATTSVEEEAQY
j_call: TRBJ2-3
v_call: TRBV24-1

cdr3_aa: ASRGFLADSNTGELF
j_call: TRBJ2-2
v_call: TRBV7-8

cdr3_aa: SAREEANNSPLH
j_call: TRBJ1-6
v_call: TRBV20-1

cdr3_aa: ASSVGQSRNTEAF
j_call: TRBJ1-1
v_call: TRBV9

cdr3_aa: ASSEVRGKPVIYNEQF
j_call: TRBJ2-1
v_call: TRBV10-1

cdr3_aa: SLDRGPEAF
j_call: TRBJ1-1
v_call: TRBV29-1